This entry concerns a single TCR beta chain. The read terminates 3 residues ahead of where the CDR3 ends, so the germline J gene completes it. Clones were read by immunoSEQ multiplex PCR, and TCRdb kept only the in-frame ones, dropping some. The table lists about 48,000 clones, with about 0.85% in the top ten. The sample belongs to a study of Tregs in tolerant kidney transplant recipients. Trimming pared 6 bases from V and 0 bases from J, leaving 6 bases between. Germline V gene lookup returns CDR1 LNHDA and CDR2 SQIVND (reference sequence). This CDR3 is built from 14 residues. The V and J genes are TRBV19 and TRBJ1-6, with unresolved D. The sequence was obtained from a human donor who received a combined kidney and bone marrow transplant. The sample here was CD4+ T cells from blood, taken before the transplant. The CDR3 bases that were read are TGTGCCAGTAGAATCAACTCCTATAATTCACCC. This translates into CASRINSYNSP. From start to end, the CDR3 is CASRINSYNSPLHF.